Shown below are 14 T cell receptor beta chains from a single sample sequenced in a study of T cell responses to AZD1222 COVID-19 vaccine. Repertoires were generated with immunoSEQ multiplex PCR, while TCRdb's copy carries only in-frame clones and drops some. In the table there are tens of thousands of clones, approximately 83% of which are singletons. The specimen was peripheral blood, collected 28 days after the second AZD1222 dose. These TCRs come from an adult who received the AZD1222 COVID-19 vaccine.

The chain links TRBV7-2 to TRBJ1-1; D is perhaps TRBD1 (6 bases). Trimming removed 5 bases from V and 2 bases from J, with 15 bases in between. The germline V gene has CDR1 SGHTA and CDR2 FQGNSA. The CDR3 length is 15 residues. The CDR3 DNA is TGTGCCAGCAGCCGCCTTCAGGGGATTAACACTGAAGCTTTCTTT. Encoded protein: CASSRLQGINTEAFF.

This chain links TRBV7-9 with TRBJ2-3; TRBD2 matches at 8 bases. The trim removed 0 bases at V and 4 bases at J, leaving 9 bases unmatched. The CDR3 runs to 17 residues. Germline loops: CDR1 SEHNR, CDR2 FQNEAQ (reference sequence). CDR3 nucleotide sequence: TGTGCCAGCAGCTTAGCCTTGGGACTAGGAGGGCCAGATACGCAGTATTTT. This translates into CASSLALGLGGPDTQYF. Filled out from reference TRBV7-9 and TRBJ2-3, the complete variable domain reads DTGVSQNPRHKITKRGQNVTFRCDPISEHNRLYWYRQTLGQGPEFLTYFQNEAQLEKSRLLSDRFSAERPKGSFSTLEIQRTEQGDSAMYLCASSLALGLGGPDTQYFGPGTRLTVL.

V is TRBV6-5 and J is TRBJ1-5, with 8 bases matching TRBD1. V gave up 7 bases and J gave up 2 bases; unmatched junction bases: 4. Germline V gene sequence: CDR1 MNHEY, CDR2 SVGAGI. There are 14 residues in the CDR3. The CDR3 DNA follows: TGTGCCAGCAACACGGGACAGGGCAATCAGCCCCAGCATTTT. Translated: CASNTGQGNQPQHF.

The gene calls are TRBV28 and TRBJ2-2, with D possibly matching TRBD1 (7 bases). In germline, CDR1 is MDHEN, CDR2 SYDVKM. V lost 2 bases and J 1 base, leaving 11 bases between the germline ends. The length of the CDR3 is 16 residues. CDR3 nucleotides: TGTGCCAGCAGTTTAGGAGGGGGCGGGAACACCGGGGAGCTGTTTTTT. This codes for CASSLGGGGNTGELFF.

This sequence joins TRBV7-9 and TRBJ2-1; D not certain. Per germline, CDR1 SEHNR and CDR2 FQNEAQ (reference sequence). The CDR3 extends over 14 amino acids. V lost 4 bases and J 7 bases, leaving 14 bases between the germline ends. The CDR3 DNA is TGTGCCAGCAGCTCGGACGGTGAAGTAAATGAGCAGTTCTTC. It specifies CASSSDGEVNEQFF. The full variable domain, completed using reference TRBV7-9 and TRBJ2-1, is DTGVSQNPRHKITKRGQNVTFRCDPISEHNRLYWYRQTLGQGPEFLTYFQNEAQLEKSRLLSDRFSAERPKGSFSTLEIQRTEQGDSAMYLCASSSDGEVNEQFFGPGTRLTVL.

V usage is TRBV12-3 or TRBV12-4 and J usage is TRBJ1-1; no definite D call. The CDR3 has 12 amino acids. The V and J ends lost 3 bases and 11 bases respectively, with 13 bases between them. The DNA for the CDR3 is TGTGCCAGCAGTTTGGGGAGGCGGTCCGCTTTCTTT. It specifies CASSLGRRSAFF.

The gene calls are TRBV9 and TRBJ1-2, with TRBD1 as a possible D gene (6 bases). The CDR3 loop spans 15 amino acids. CDR1 and CDR2 from the germline V gene are SGDLS and YYNGEE. V was trimmed by 0 bases and J by 4 bases, leaving 13 bases between them. CDR3 sequence (DNA): TGTGCCAGCAGCGTAGATAGGGGGGACATCTATGGCTACACCTTC. Its translation: CASSVDRGDIYGYTF.

The chain carries TRBV6-2 or TRBV6-3 and TRBJ1-5; D is possibly TRBD1 (5 bases). Germline values: CDR1 MNHEY, CDR2 SVGEGT. V was shortened by 5 bases and J by 0 bases, with 17 bases between the two germline ends. The length of the CDR3 is 17 residues. CDR3: CASSPSSGTFSNQPQHF. The CDR3 DNA reads TGTGCCAGCAGTCCCTCCTCGGGGACGTTTAGCAATCAGCCCCAGCATTTT.

The genes are TRBV9 and TRBJ1-1; the D is unclear. The CDR3 is 16 amino acids. Trimming left V 0 bases short and J 4 bases short, with 16 bases between. Germline-derived CDR1 and CDR2 are SGDLS and YYNGEE. As DNA, the CDR3 is TGTGCCAGCAGCGTAGATTTGGAGAGACCGGGCACTGAAGCTTTCTTT. Protein product: CASSVDLERPGTEAFF. The complete variable domain, with remaining parts taken from reference TRBV9 and TRBJ1-1, reads DSGVTQTPKHLITATGQRVTLRCSPRSGDLSVYWYQQSLDQGLQFLIQYYNGEERAKGNILERFSAQQFPDLHSELNLSSLELGDSALYFCASSVDLERPGTEAFFGQGTRLTVV.

The chain joins TRBV7-8 to TRBJ1-3; D uncertain. This CDR3 has 12 amino acids. Germline CDR1 is SGHVS and CDR2 is FQNEAQ. V lost 5 bases and J lost 9, with 11 bases in between. This CDR3 reads CASSNPLGTIYF. The CDR3 DNA follows: TGTGCCAGCAGCAATCCTTTGGGCACCATATATTTT.

The chain is built from TRBV19 and TRBJ2-6; 7 bases match TRBD1. The J segment lost 2 bases and the V segment lost 3 bases, leaving 7 bases of the junction unmatched. Germline CDR1 LNHDA, CDR2 SQIVND (reference sequence). The CDR3 length is 17 residues. CDR3 protein: CASSMRQGAPGANVLTF. CDR3 sequence (DNA): TGTGCCAGTAGTATGAGACAGGGAGCGCCTGGGGCCAACGTCCTGACTTTC.

The J gene is TRBJ2-3, the V gene TRBV24-1, with a tentative D call TRBD2 (7 bases). This CDR3 is built from 15 residues. The germline V and J ends were trimmed by 4 bases and 3 bases, with 13 bases remaining between them. Per the germline V gene, CDR1 is KGHDR and CDR2 is SFDVKD. CDR3 in amino acids: CATSDSGGPTDTQYF. The CDR3 bases are TGTGCCACCAGTGACTCGGGGGGCCCTACAGATACGCAGTATTTT.

V is TRBV14 and J is TRBJ1-5, with 7 nucleotides matching TRBD1. This CDR3 has 14 amino acids. Trimming at V came to 2 bases and at J to 3 bases, leaving 1 base not matched to a gene. Germline assignment: CDR1 SGHDN and CDR2 FVKESK. The CDR3 is CASSQTGVNQPQHF. CDR3 bases: TGTGCCAGCAGCCAAACAGGGGTCAATCAGCCCCAGCATTTT.

The rearrangement uses TRBV6-2 or TRBV6-3 and TRBJ1-1; 8 bases match TRBD1. This CDR3 is built from 15 residues. Looked up from germline, CDR1 is MNHEY and CDR2 is SVGEGT. After removal of 2 bases from V and 3 bases from J, the junction contained 5 bases not matched to a gene. CDR3 loop: CASSYQGAGYTEAFF. In DNA, the CDR3 is TGTGCCAGCAGTTACCAGGGGGCTGGGTACACTGAAGCTTTCTTT.